Listed below are T cell receptor beta chains from one sample, sequenced in a study of blood T cell repertoires in COVID-19. Clones were sequenced by immunoSEQ multiplex PCR, and TCRdb holds only the in-frame ones, with some missing. The table includes roughly 100,000 clones, around 84% detected once. Sequencing input: peripheral blood. These receptors originate from a man in his 60s with acute or convalescent COVID-19. CDR3s include the opening cysteine and the closing phenylalanine or tryptophan. The D gene is left open where the match is weak. Where a row states a size, it is once, few, many or the class of an expanded clone; other rows omit it.

clone_size j_call v_call d_call cdr3_aa cdr3_nt
. TRBJ1-5 TRBV28 . CASSSPGSGQPQHF TGTGCCAGCAGCTCCCCGGGATCGGGGCAGCCCCAGCATTTT
. TRBJ2-3 TRBV15 . CATSRGSNKPTDTQYF TGTGCCACCAGCAGAGGGTCGAACAAACCCACAGATACGCAGTATTTT
. TRBJ2-1 TRBV18 TRBD2 CASSRLTSGRGSEQFF TGTGCCAGCTCACGATTAACTAGCGGGAGAGGCAGTGAGCAGTTCTTC
. TRBJ1-3 TRBV5-8 . CASSLAGIRGNTIYF TGTGCCAGCAGCTTGGCCGGTATCCGTGGAAACACCATATATTTT
. TRBJ1-5 TRBV10-3 . CAISETQGRYQPQHF TGTGCCATCAGTGAGACTCAGGGGCGCTATCAGCCCCAGCATTTT
. TRBJ2-7 TRBV28 . CASMGGSTYEQYF TGTGCCAGCATGGGGGGAAGCACCTACGAGCAGTACTTC
. TRBJ1-3 TRBV24-1 . CATSDGGSSGNTIYF TGTGCCACCAGTGATGGGGGGTCCTCTGGAAACACCATATATTTT
. TRBJ2-3 TRBV28 TRBD2 CASSTRLAGGTDTQYF TGTGCCAGCAGTACCCGCCTAGCGGGAGGTACAGATACGCAGTATTTT
few TRBJ1-6 TRBV5-5 . CASSLSLGSPLHF TGTGCCAGCAGCTTAAGCCTTGGTTCACCCCTCCACTTT
. TRBJ2-1 TRBV5-4 TRBD2 CASSSTSGSSYNKQFF TGTGCCAGCAGCTCGACTAGCGGGAGCTCCTACAATAAGCAGTTCTTC
. TRBJ1-5 TRBV24-1 . CATSDPRTANQPQHF TGTGCCACCAGTGATCCCCGGACAGCCAATCAGCCCCAGCATTTT
once TRBJ1-4 TRBV24-1 TRBD1 CATSDGAGGNEKLFF TGTGCCACCAGTGATGGGGCAGGGGGTAATGAAAAACTGTTTTTT
. TRBJ1-5 TRBV25-1 . CASSESGAGQPQHF TGTGCCAGCAGTGAATCGGGTGCGGGACAGCCCCAGCATTTT
. TRBJ1-4 TRBV30 . CAWSVGGQGGEKLFF TGTGCCTGGAGTGTAGGAGGGCAGGGCGGTGAAAAACTGTTTTTT
. TRBJ2-6 TRBV5-1 . CASSLAEFSGANVLTF TGCGCCAGCAGCTTGGCCGAGTTCTCTGGGGCCAACGTCCTGACTTTC
. TRBJ2-1 TRBV6-1 . CASSEHRVSYNEQFF TGTGCCAGCAGTGAGCACAGGGTCTCCTACAATGAGCAGTTCTTC
. TRBJ1-5 TRBV6-5 . CASSSKPRGVRPQHF TGTGCCAGCAGTTCCAAGCCGCGGGGGGTTCGGCCCCAGCATTTT
once TRBJ2-6 TRBV11-2 . CASSPGVGAGANVLTF TGTGCCAGCAGCCCTGGGGTCGGGGCTGGGGCCAACGTCCTGACTTTC
. TRBJ2-6 TRBV27 TRBD2 CASTKLLSGLAGVAGANVLTF TGTGCCAGCACCAAACTACTATCGGGTCTAGCGGGAGTAGCTGGGGCCAACGTCCTGACTTTC
. TRBJ2-7 TRBV6-5 TRBD2 CASRDSGRGYEQYF TGTGCCAGCAGAGATAGCGGGAGAGGGTACGAGCAGTACTTC
. TRBJ2-1 TRBV15 TRBD2 CATSKGRIAGDEQFF TGTGCCACCAGCAAAGGGAGGATAGCGGGAGACGAGCAGTTCTTC
. TRBJ1-1 TRBV2 TRBD1 CASRADRERKAFF TGTGCCAGCAGGGCCGACAGGGAGAGAAAAGCTTTCTTT
. TRBJ2-1 TRBV7-8 . CASSSWGRYNEQFF TGTGCCAGCAGCTCCTGGGGCCGGTACAATGAGCAGTTCTTC
. TRBJ1-6 TRBV18 TRBD1 CASSLIGTGDSPLHF TGTGCCAGCTCACTAATAGGGACAGGGGATTCACCCCTCCACTTT
. TRBJ1-1 TRBV5-1 TRBD1 CASSTNRGTEAFF TGCGCCAGCAGCACCAACAGGGGGACTGAAGCTTTCTTT
. TRBJ1-3 TRBV3-1/TRBV3-2 . CATRDKPGNTIYF TGTGCCACCAGAGACAAGCCTGGAAACACCATATATTTT
. TRBJ2-1 TRBV10-3 TRBD1 CAISDRPGGSSYNEQFF TGTGCCATCAGTGATAGGCCAGGGGGAAGCTCCTACAATGAGCAGTTCTTC
. TRBJ1-5 TRBV28 . CASSSPPGSNQPQHF TGTGCCAGCAGTTCCCCCCCCGGGTCAAATCAGCCCCAGCATTTT
. TRBJ2-7 TRBV18 . CASSPYESYEQYF TGTGCCAGCTCACCGTATGAGTCCTACGAGCAGTACTTC
. TRBJ1-1 TRBV6-6 TRBD1 CASSPGQGWNGEAFF TGTGCCAGCAGTCCAGGACAGGGGTGGAATGGTGAAGCTTTCTTT
. TRBJ1-2 TRBV6-5 TRBD1 CASSNRGVEGYTF TGTGCCAGCAGCAACAGGGGGGTTGAGGGCTACACCTTC
. TRBJ1-6 TRBV20-1 . CSASAGSPLHF TGCAGTGCTAGTGCAGGCTCACCCCTCCACTTT